The subject of this entry is one T cell receptor (beta chain). Antigen: not known. This record comes from a study of vaccination and CD4 T cells after COVID-19. Treatment here: roughly nine-day PBMC culture with coronavirus spike peptide pools or control peptides (ViraFEST assay). An Oncomine TCR Beta short-read assay was used to sequence the DNA from cultured CD4+ T cells. TCRdb redid the calling of the PCR reads with MiXCR, one entry per CDR3 protein. Of a few thousand distinct CDR3 sequences in the sample, about 21% were seen once. V dropped 0 bases and J dropped 0 bases, with 10 bases sitting between them. This CDR3 is 17 amino acids long. Germline values: CDR1 SGDLS, CDR2 YYNGEE.

This TCR came from a human donor who had recovered from COVID-19. Input material: CD4+ T cells from blood, cultured in vitro. V gene TRBV9 combines with J gene TRBJ1-6; D call uncertain. CDR3 protein: CASSVDALSSYNSPLHF. For the CDR3, the DNA is TGTGCCAGCAGCGTAGATGCCTTGAGCTCCTATAATTCACCCCTCCACTTT.